The T cell receptor beta chain under discussion was sequenced for a study of siplizumab effects on memory and regulatory T cells. Study-level points and caveats: There appeared to be greater diversity in naive T cells than in memory cells, and naive T cells seemed major contributors to the alloresponse. Proliferating Tregs from siplizumab cultures lacked functional confirmation of suppression.

Sequencing was performed with immunoSEQ multiplex PCR; in TCRdb, only in-frame clones are kept and a portion is missing. The sample contains roughly 75,000 clones, approximately 93% of which appear only once. On this clone: Its specificity is not known.

The sample taken for sequencing was CD8+ T cells sorted from blood. The TCR comes from a human donor in good health.

CDR3 bases: TGTGCCAGCAGCTATGTGGGTTTGGATGAGCAGTTCTTC. This codes for CASSYVGLDEQFF. The genes are TRBV9 and TRBJ2-1; D is undetermined. From germline, CDR1 is SGDLS and CDR2 YYNGEE. V was clipped by 4 bases and J by 8 bases, with 13 bases between them. This CDR3 has 13 residues.